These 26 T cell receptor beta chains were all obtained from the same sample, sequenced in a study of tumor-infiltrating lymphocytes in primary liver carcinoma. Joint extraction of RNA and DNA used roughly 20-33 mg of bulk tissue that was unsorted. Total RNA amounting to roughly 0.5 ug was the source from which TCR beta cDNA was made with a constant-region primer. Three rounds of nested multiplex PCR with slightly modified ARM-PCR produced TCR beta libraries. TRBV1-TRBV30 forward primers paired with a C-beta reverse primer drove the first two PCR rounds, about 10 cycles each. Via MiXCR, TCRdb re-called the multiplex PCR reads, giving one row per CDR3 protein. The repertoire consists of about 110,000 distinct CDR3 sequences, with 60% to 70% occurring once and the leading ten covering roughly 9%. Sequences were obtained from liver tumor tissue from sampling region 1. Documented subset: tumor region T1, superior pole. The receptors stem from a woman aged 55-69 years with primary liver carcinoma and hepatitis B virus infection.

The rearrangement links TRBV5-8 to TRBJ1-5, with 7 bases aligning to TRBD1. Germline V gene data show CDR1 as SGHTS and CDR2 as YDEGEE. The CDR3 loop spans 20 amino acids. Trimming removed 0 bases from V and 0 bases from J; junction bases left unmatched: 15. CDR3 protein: CASSLAHTERGRHSNQPQHF. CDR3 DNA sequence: TGTGCCAGCAGCTTGGCCCATACCGAGAGGGGGCGCCATAGCAATCAGCCCCAGCATTTT.

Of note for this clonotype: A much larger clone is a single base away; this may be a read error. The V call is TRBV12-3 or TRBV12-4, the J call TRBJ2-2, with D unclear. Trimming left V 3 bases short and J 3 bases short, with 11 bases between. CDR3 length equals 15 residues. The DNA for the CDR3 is TGTGCCAGCAGTTTCCGGGCCAAAGACACCGGGGAGCTGTTTTTT. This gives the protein CASSFRAKDTGELFF.

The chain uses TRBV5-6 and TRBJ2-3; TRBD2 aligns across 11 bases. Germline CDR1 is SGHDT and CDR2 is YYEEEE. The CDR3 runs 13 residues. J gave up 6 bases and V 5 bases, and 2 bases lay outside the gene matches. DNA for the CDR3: TGTGCCAGCAGAGTAGCGGGAGGGGATACGCAGTATTTT. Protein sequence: CASRVAGGDTQYF.

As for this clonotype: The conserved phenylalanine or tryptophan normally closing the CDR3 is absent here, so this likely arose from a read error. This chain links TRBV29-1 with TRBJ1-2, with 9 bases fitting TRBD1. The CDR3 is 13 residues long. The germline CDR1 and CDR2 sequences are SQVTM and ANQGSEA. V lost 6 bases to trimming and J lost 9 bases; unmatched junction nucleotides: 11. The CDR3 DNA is TGCAGCGTCCGGACAGGGGTCGGTGGTAGCTACACCTTG. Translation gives CSVRTGVGGSYTL.

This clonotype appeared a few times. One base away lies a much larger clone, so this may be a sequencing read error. This CDR3 reads CVSSEVDYNEQFF. CDR3 in DNA: TGTGTCAGCAGTGAAGTGGATTACAATGAGCAGTTCTTC. The chain combines TRBV6-1 with TRBJ2-1; D unclear. This CDR3 has 13 residues. Germline V gene lookup returns CDR1 MNHNS and CDR2 SASEGT.

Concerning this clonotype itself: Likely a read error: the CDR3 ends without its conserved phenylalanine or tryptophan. CDR3 bases: TGCAGCGTCAGGACCTCGCAATTATCAGGGGAGCAGTATATC. Encoded protein: CSVRTSQLSGEQYI. This rearrangement joins TRBV29-1 to TRBJ2-3, with D possibly TRBD1 on 6 matching bases. Trimming removed 6 bases from V and 11 bases from J, with 24 bases in between. Germline V gives CDR1 SQVTM, CDR2 ANQGSEA. The CDR3 contains 14 residues.

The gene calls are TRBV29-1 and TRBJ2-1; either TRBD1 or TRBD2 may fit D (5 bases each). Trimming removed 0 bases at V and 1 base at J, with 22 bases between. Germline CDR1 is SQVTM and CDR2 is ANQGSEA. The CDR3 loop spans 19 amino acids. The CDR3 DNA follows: TGCAGCGTTGAAGATCTGGCTAACGGGAAGGGGTTTTCCTACAATGAGCAGTTCTTC. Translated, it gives CSVEDLANGKGFSYNEQFF.

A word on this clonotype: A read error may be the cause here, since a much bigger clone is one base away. CDR3 region: CASSLADGYTEAFF. DNA for the CDR3: TGTGCCAGCAGTTTAGCGGATGGGTACACTGAAGCTTTCTTT. The J gene is TRBJ1-1, the V gene TRBV12-3 or TRBV12-4; D gene uncertain. The CDR3 runs to 14 residues. The V end lost 0 bases, the J end lost 3 bases, and 8 bases lay between the germline ends.

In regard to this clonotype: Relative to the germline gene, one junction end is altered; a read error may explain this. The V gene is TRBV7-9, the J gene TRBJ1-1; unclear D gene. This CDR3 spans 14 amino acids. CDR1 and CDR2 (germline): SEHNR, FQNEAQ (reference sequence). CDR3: CACSLEYGNTEAFF. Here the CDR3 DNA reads TGTGCCTGCAGCTTAGAATACGGGAACACTGAAGCTTTCTTT.

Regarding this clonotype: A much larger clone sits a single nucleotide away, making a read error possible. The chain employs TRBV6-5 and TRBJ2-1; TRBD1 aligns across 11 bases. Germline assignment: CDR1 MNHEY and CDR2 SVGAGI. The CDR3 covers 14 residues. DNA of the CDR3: TGTGCCAGCAAGCAGGACAGGGGGCGGAATGGGCAGTTCTTC. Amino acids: CASKQDRGRNGQFF.

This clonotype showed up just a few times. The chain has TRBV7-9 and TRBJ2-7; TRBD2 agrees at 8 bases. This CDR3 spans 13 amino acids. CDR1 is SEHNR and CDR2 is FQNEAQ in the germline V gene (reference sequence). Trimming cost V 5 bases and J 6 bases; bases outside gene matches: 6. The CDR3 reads CASSALAGLEQYF. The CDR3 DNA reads TGTGCCAGCAGCGCGTTAGCGGGACTCGAGCAGTACTTC.

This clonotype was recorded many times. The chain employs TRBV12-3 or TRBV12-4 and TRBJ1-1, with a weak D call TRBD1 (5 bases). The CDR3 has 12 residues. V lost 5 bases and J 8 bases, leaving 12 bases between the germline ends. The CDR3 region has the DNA TGTGCCAGCAGTCGAGGGACTTTCGAAGCTTTCTTT. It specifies CASSRGTFEAFF.

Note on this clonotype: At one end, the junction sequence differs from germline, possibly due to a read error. The CDR3 nucleotides are TGTACCAGCAGCGTGGGGCTCGCAGGGGACTATATGGCCGATGAGCAGTTCTTC. This sequence encodes CTSSVGLAGDYMADEQFF. V usage is TRBV11-2 and J usage is TRBJ2-1, with a tentative D call TRBD2 (7 bases). This CDR3 is built from 18 residues. Per the germline V gene, CDR1 is SGHAT and CDR2 is FQNNGV.

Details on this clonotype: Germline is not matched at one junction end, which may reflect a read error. CDR3 amino acids: CASSLEWTSGKPRDNVQFF. The CDR3 DNA follows: TGTGCCAGCAGCTTAGAGTGGACTAGTGGCAAACCACGGGACAATGTGCAGTTCTTC. The rearrangement uses TRBV11-2 and TRBJ2-1; the D gene is possibly TRBD2 (7 bases). The germline V gene encodes CDR1 SGHAT and CDR2 FQNNGV. The CDR3 is 19 residues long.

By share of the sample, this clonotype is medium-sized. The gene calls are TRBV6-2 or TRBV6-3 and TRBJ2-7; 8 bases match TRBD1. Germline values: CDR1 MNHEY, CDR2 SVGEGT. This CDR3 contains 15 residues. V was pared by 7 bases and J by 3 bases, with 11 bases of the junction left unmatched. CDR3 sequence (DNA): TGTGCCAGCACCTTTCGACAGGGGCGAAACTACGAGCAGTACTTC. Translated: CASTFRQGRNYEQYF.

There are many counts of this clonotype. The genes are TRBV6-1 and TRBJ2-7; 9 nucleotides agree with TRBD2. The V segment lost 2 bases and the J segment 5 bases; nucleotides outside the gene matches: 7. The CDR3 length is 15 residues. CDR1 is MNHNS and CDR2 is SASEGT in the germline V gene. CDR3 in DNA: TGTGCCAGCAGTGAATCAGCCGGGACTAGCAACGAGCAGTACTTC. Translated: CASSESAGTSNEQYF.

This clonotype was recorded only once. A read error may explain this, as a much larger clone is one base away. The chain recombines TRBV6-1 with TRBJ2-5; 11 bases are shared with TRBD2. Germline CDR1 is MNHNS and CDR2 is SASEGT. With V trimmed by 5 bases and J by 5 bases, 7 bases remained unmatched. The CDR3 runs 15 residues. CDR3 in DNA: TGTGCCAGCAGTTCACTAGCGGGAGCGGAGGAGACCCAGTACTTC. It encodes CASSSLAGAEETQYF.

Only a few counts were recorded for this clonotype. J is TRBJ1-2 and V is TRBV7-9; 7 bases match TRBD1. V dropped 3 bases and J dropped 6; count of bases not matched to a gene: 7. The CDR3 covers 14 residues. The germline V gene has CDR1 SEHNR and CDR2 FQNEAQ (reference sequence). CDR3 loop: CASSFTGDWDGYTF. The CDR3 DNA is TGTGCCAGCAGCTTCACAGGGGATTGGGATGGCTACACCTTC.

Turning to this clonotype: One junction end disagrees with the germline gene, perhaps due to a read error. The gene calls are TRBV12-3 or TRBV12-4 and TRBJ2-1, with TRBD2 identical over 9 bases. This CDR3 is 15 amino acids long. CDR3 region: CTNRDEREAPNEQLF. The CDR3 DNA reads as TGTACCAACAGAGACGAGCGGGAGGCCCCCAATGAGCAGCTCTTC.

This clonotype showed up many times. The CDR3 region has the DNA TGCAGCGTCAAACAAACAACAGGGGTTTGGGACGAGCAGTACTTC. This codes for CSVKQTTGVWDEQYF. V gene TRBV29-1 combines with J gene TRBJ2-7; 7 bases line up with TRBD1. This CDR3 spans 15 amino acids. With V trimmed by 6 bases and J by 5 bases, 16 bases remained unmatched. Germline V lookup: CDR1 SQVTM, CDR2 ANQGSEA.

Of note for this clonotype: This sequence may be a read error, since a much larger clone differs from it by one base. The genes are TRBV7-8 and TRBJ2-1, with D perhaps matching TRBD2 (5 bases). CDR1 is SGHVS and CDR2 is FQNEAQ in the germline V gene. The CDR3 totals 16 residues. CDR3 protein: CASRPMGAASNNEQLF. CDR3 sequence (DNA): TGTGCCAGCCGCCCGATGGGAGCGGCCTCGAACAATGAGCAGCTCTTC. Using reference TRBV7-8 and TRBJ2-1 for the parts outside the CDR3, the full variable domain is GAGVSQSPRYKVAKRGQDVALRCDPISGHVSLFWYQQALGQGPEFLTYFQNEAQLDKSGLPSDRFFAERPEGSVSTLKIQRTQQEDSAVYLCASRPMGAASNNEQLFGPGTRLTVL.

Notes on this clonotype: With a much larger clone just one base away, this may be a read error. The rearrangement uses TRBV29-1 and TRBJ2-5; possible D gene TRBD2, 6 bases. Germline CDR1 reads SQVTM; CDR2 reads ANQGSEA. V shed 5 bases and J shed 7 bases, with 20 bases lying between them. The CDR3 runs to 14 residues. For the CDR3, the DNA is TGCAGCGTTACGCCGGGACTCGGCGTGGCGACCCAGTACTTC. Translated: CSVTPGLGVATQYF. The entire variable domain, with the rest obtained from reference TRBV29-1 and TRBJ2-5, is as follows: SAVISQKPSRDICQRGTSLTIQCQVDSQVTMMFWYRQQPGQSLTLIATANQGSEATYESGFVIDKFPISRPNLTFSTLTVSNMSPEDSSIYLCSVTPGLGVATQYFGPGTRLLVL.

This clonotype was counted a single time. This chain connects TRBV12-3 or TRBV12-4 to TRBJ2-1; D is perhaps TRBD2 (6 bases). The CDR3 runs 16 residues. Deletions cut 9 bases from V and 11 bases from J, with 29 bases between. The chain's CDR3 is CASSQTTTSPVRQQFF. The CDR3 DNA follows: TGTGCCAGTAGTCAAACCACGACTAGTCCGGTTCGCCAGCAGTTCTTC.

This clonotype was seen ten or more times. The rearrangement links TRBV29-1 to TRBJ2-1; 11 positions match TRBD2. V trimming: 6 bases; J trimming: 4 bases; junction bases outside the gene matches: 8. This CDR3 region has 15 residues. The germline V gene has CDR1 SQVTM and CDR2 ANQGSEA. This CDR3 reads CSVGGGTSGYNEQFF. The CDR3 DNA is TGCAGCGTGGGGGGGGGGACTAGCGGATACAATGAGCAGTTCTTC.

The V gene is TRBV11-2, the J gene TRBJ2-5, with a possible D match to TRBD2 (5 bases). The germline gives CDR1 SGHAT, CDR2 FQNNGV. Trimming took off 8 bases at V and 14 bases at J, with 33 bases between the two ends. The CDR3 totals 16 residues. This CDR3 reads CASCYSRGSERETRYF. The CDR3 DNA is TGTGCCAGCTGCTACTCCCGTGGTAGCGAGAGAGAGACCCGATACTTC.

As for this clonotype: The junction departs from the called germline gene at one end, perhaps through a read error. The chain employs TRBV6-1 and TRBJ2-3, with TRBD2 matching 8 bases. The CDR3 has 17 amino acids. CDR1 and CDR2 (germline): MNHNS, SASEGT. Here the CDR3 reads CASSGSLSAGGLDMQYF. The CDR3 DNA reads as TGTGCCAGCAGTGGATCCCTATCCGCGGGAGGCTTGGATATGCAGTATTTT.